The source of this T cell receptor beta chain is a study of Ad26.COV2.S vaccination and SARS-CoV-2 variants. Looking at the study overall: Recipients of Ad26.COV2.S got it intramuscularly, once or twice 56 days apart.

Whole-study findings and limits: People given the vaccine had a wider spike-specific TCR breadth than placebo recipients did.

As concerns this clone: Its specificity is not known.

This CDR3 region has 16 residues. The germline V gene has CDR1 KGHSH and CDR2 LQKENI. The V gene lost 3 bases and the J gene lost 4 bases, with 18 bases spanning the gap. Measured with immunoSEQ multiplex PCR; TCRdb has only the in-frame clones, and not every one. The data hold 300,000 to 500,000 clones, with approximately 90% observed a single time. Treatment noted: some 20 received Ad26.COV2.S at low or high dose, single or two shots; about five received placebo; per-sample allocation not given. Sampling happened 63 days after the first vaccine or placebo injection. A Boston donor was an adult aged 18-55 years.

The sample consisted of peripheral blood, taken in a trial of Ad26.COV2.S vaccine versus placebo. The chain recombines TRBV18 with TRBJ1-1, with D possibly matching TRBD1 (6 bases). This receptor was identified in a person aged 18 to 65 who received the Ad26.COV2.S COVID-19 vaccine or a placebo. CDR3 nucleotide sequence: TGTGCCAGCTCACCGCGGACTTACAGGGAGGTCACTGAAGCTTTCTTT. Translated, it gives CASSPRTYREVTEAFF.